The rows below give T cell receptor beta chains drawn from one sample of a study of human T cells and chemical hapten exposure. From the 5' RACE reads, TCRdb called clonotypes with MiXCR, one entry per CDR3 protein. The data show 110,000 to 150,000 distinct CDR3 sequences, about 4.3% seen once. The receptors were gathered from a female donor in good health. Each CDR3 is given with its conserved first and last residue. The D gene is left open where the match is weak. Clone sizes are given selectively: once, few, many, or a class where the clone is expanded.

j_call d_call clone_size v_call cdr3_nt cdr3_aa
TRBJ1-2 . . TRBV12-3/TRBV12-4 TGTGCCAGCAGTATCCCAGGGCGCGGTACCTATGGCTACACCTTC CASSIPGRGTYGYTF
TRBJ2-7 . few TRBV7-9 TGTGCCAGCAGCTTATATGGGGAGCAGTACTTC CASSLYGEQYF
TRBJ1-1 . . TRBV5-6 TGTGCCAGCAGCATTGGGACGGTGAACACTGAAGCTTTCTTT CASSIGTVNTEAFF
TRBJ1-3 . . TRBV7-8 TGTGCCAGCAGCTTAGTTAGGGGCAGGCAAAACTCTGGAAACACCATATATTTT CASSLVRGRQNSGNTIYF
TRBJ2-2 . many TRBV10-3 TGTGCCATCAGTGACCTCCGCCCTGGAGGCGGCGCCGGGGAGCTGTTTTTT CAISDLRPGGGAGELFF
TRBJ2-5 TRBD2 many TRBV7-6 TGTGCCAGCAGCGGACTAGCGGGGGGGCGAGAGACCCAGTACTTC CASSGLAGGRETQYF
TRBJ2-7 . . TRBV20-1 TGCAGTGCTAGACTTGGCAGCTCCTACGAGCAGTACTTC CSARLGSSYEQYF
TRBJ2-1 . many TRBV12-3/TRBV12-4 TGTGCCAGCAGTTTAGGTCCGAGGCAGTTCTTC CASSLGPRQFF
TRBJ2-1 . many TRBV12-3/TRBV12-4 TGTGCCAGCAGTTTTTCCCAGGGGACGGATCACAATGAGCAGTTCTTC CASSFSQGTDHNEQFF
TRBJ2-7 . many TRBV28 TGTGCCAGCAGTACCGTACGGGGCACCTACGAGCAGTACTTC CASSTVRGTYEQYF
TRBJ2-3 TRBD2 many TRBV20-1 TGCAGTGTCCCGCACTGGCGGGGGGTCACAGATACGCAGTATTTT CSVPHWRGVTDTQYF
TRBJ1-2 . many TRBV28 TGTGCCATCACAGACAGAACGATCTATGGCTACACCTTC CAITDRTIYGYTF
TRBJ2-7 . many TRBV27 TGTGCCAGCAGTTTCCAGTCGGGCCACGAGCAGTACTTC CASSFQSGHEQYF
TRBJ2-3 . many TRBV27 TGTGCCAGCAGTTGGACTACCCTAGGCACAGATACGCAGTATTTT CASSWTTLGTDTQYF
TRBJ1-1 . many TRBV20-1 TGCAGTGCTAGGTTGGGGCGGGAGAGCACTGAAGCTTTCTTT CSARLGRESTEAFF
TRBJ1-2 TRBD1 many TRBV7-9 TGTGCCAGCAGTCCGGGACAGGGGAACTATGGCTACACCTTC CASSPGQGNYGYTF
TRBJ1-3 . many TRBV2 TGTGCCACCTCATTGGGGGTAGGGGTCCGCTCTGGAAACACCATATATTTT CATSLGVGVRSGNTIYF
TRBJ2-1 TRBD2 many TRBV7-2 TGTGCCAGCAGCTTACCCCCTTGGAGCGGGGGGACTTACAATGAGCAGTTCTTC CASSLPPWSGGTYNEQFF
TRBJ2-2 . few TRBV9 TGTGCCAGCAGCCCCTGGAGCGAGGTGAACACCGGGGAGCTGTTTTTT CASSPWSEVNTGELFF
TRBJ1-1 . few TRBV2 TGTGCCAGCACTCCGGATTTCAGGAACACTGAAGCTTTCTTT CASTPDFRNTEAFF
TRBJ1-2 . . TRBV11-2 TGTGCCAGCAGCCCCCCATTTAGAAAGAACTATGGCTACACCTTC CASSPPFRKNYGYTF
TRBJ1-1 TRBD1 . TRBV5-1 TGCGCCAGCAGCTTTGAGGGCAGGGGGAGTGAAGCTTTCTTT CASSFEGRGSEAFF
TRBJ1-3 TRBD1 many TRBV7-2 TGTGCCAGCAGCCCCCCCTGGACAGGGGGCGGATTCTCTGGAAACACCATATATTTT CASSPPWTGGGFSGNTIYF
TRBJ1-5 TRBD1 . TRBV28 TGTGCCAGCAAGGGACAGAATAATCAGCCCCAGCATTTT CASKGQNNQPQHF
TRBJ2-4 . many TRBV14 TGTGCCAGCAGCCGGGCAGGCCCACAGTACTTC CASSRAGPQYF
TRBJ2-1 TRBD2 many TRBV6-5 TGTGCCAGCAGCTCGACTAGCATGTTTGAGCAGTTCTTC CASSSTSMFEQFF
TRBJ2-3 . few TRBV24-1 TGTGCCACCAGTGATTTAGAGTTTCGCGGGGCAGATACGCAGTATTTT CATSDLEFRGADTQYF
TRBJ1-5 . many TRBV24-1 TGTGCCACCAGTGATCCAGACAAGATTATGCCCCAGCATTTT CATSDPDKIMPQHF
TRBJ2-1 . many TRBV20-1 TGCAGTGCCCCACTAAGCGGGCTCTCCTACAATGAGCAGTTCTTC CSAPLSGLSYNEQFF
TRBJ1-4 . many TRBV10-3 TGTGCCACGGGGCCCTCAGGGAATAATGAAAAACTGTTTTTT CATGPSGNNEKLFF